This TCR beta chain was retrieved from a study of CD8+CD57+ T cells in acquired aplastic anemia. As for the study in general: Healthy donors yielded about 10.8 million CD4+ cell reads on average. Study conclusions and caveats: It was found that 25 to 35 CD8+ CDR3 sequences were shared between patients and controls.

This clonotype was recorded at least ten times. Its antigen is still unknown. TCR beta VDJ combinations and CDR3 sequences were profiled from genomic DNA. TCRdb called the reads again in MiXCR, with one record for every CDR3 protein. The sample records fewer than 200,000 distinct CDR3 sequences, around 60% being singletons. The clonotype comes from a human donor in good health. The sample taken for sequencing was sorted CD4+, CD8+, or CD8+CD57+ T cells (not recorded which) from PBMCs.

For the CDR3, the DNA is TGTGCCAGCAGCTTAGGGCCGGGCTCTGGAAACACCATATATTTT. It is translated as CASSLGPGSGNTIYF. V and J are TRBV13 and TRBJ1-3; D gene unclear. The CDR3 loop spans 15 amino acids. With 0 bases removed from V and 0 bases from J, the gap between germline ends came to 6 bases. The germline gives CDR1 PRHDT, CDR2 FYEKMQ (reference sequence). The complete variable domain, with remaining parts taken from reference TRBV13 and TRBJ1-3, reads AAGVIQSPRHLIKEKRETATLKCYPIPRHDTVYWYQQGPGQDPQFLISFYEKMQSDKGSIPDRFSAQQFSDYHSELNMSSLELGDSALYFCASSLGPGSGNTIYFGEGSWLTVV.